These 2 T cell receptor beta chains share one sample of origin, sequenced in a study of cytomegalovirus exposure and HLA in healthy donors. Produced via immunoSEQ multiplex PCR; TCRdb's table is partial and in-frame only. Found here are 250,000 to 300,000 clones, approximately 86% of them singletons; the top ten hold 0.9% to 1.1%. Sequencing used PBMCs. The receptors come from a woman younger than 30 in good health and CMV-seronegative.

The genes are TRBV28 and TRBJ1-2; D is unresolved. Trimming pared 3 bases from V and 8 bases from J, leaving 16 bases between. This CDR3 has 14 residues. CDR1 is MDHEN and CDR2 is SYDVKM in the germline V gene. In DNA, the CDR3 is TGTGCCAGCAGTTTTCGGAGGGCTGCGGGGGGCTACACCTTC. Amino acid sequence: CASSFRRAAGGYTF.

This rearrangement joins TRBV30 to TRBJ1-3, with D hard to call. The V end lost 4 bases, the J end lost 5 bases, and 18 bases lay between the germline ends. Germline V CDR1 and CDR2: GTSNPN, SVGIG (reference sequence). The CDR3 length is 15 residues. CDR3 amino acids: CAWTLQSSTRNTIYF. CDR3 bases: TGTGCCTGGACCTTACAGAGCTCGACAAGAAACACCATATATTTT. Full variable domain (remainder filled in from reference TRBV30 and TRBJ1-3): SQTIHQWPATLVQPVGSPLSLECTVEGTSNPNLYWYRQAAGRGLQLLFYSVGIGQISSEVPQNLSASRPQDRQFILSSKKLLLSDSGFYLCAWTLQSSTRNTIYFGEGSWLTVV.